The entry below describes one T cell receptor beta chain. Its target is unknown. The sample belongs to a study of CXCR3-negative and CXCR3-positive naive CD8 T cells. It was by 5' RACE with UMI labels that the TRB cDNA libraries were prepared. Reprocessing the 5' RACE reads, TCRdb reports a single entry for every CDR3 protein and omits DNA. This specimen shows tens of thousands of distinct CDR3 sequences; the ten leading clones hold approximately 0.5%. CDR3 size: 13 residues. Germline-derived CDR1 and CDR2 are MDHEN and SYDVKM. Findings of the study overall: TRB CDR3s were more hydrophobic in CXCR3-positive than in CXCR3-negative naive cells.

The sequenced sample consisted of naive CXCR3+ CD8+ T cells from blood. Noted subset: CD45RO-CCR7+CD27+CD95- naive CD8+ T cells expressing CXCR3 (TNR3+). This sequence was found in a human donor in good health. Some clones in this sample may be carry-over from other donors' samples. The rearrangement links TRBV28 to TRBJ2-1. The CDR3 spells CASSPDGNNEQFF.